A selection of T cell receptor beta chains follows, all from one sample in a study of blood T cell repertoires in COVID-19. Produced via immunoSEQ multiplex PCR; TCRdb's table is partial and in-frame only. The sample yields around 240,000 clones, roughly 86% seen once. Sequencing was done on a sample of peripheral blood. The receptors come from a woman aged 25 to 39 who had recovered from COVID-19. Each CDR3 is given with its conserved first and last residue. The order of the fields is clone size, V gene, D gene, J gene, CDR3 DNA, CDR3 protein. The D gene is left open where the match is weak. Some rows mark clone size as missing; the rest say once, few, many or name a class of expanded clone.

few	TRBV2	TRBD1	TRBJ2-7	TGTGCCAGCCTTGCACGGACAGGGGGCGAGTACGAGCAGTACTTC	CASLARTGGEYEQYF
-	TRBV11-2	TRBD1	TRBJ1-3	TGTGCCAGCAGCACCTGGGGACAGAGCCTCTCTGGAAACACCATATATTTT	CASSTWGQSLSGNTIYF
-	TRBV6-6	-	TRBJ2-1	TGTGCCAGCAGTTACACCCACAGGGAGAATGAGCAGTTCTTC	CASSYTHRENEQFF
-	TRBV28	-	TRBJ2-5	TGTGCCAGCAGTTCGTCTACAGGGTTGGAGACCCAGTACTTC	CASSSSTGLETQYF
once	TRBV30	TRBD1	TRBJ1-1	TGTGCCTGGAGCACACCGGACAGGTTAAACACTGAAGCTTTCTTT	CAWSTPDRLNTEAFF
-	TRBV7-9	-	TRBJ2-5	TGTGCCAGCAGCTTATTCGCCTCGACAGAACCAGAAGAGACCCAGTACTTC	CASSLFASTEPEETQYF
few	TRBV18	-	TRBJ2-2	TGTGCCAGCTCTCGCGGGGTGCACACCGGGGAGCTGTTTTTT	CASSRGVHTGELFF
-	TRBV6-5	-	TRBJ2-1	TGTGCCAGCAGTTACTCGTCAGGGGCAGGGGTTGAGCAGTTCTTC	CASSYSSGAGVEQFF
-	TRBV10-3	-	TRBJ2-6	TGTGCCATCAGTGAGTCACTACAGGGCTCTGGGGCCAACGTCCTGACTTTC	CAISESLQGSGANVLTF
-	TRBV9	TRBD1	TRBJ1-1	TGTGCCAGCAGCGGCGGACAGGGGGCTTGGGACACTGAAGCTTTCTTT	CASSGGQGAWDTEAFF
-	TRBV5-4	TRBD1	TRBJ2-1	TGTGCCAGCAGCCCGGACAGGACCTACAATGAGCAGTTCTTC	CASSPDRTYNEQFF
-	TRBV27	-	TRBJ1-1	TGTGCCAGCAGTTTTCGACAGGCGAACACTGAAGCTTTCTTT	CASSFRQANTEAFF
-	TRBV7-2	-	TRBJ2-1	TGTGCCAGCAGCAGGGGAGGTTCCTACAATGAGCAGTTCTTC	CASSRGGSYNEQFF
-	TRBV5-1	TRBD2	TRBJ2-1	TGCGCCAGCAGCCCGGGACTATCCGACTTCGATGAGCAGTTCTTC	CASSPGLSDFDEQFF
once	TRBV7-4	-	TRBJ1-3	TGTGCCAGCAGCGCTAGGAACCAGGGGTTCCTAGGAAACACCATATATTTT	CASSARNQGFLGNTIYF
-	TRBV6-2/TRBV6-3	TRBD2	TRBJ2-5	TGTGCCAGCAGTTCCCAGACTAGCGGGGGATCGACCCAGTACTTC	CASSSQTSGGSTQYF
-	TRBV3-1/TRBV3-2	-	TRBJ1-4	TGTGCCAGCAGCCAAGCGGGAAAAAGGCTGTTTTTT	CASSQAGKRLFF
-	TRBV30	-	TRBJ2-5	TGTGCCTGGACCCTAGGGGGGGTCCAAGAGACCCAGTACTTC	CAWTLGGVQETQYF
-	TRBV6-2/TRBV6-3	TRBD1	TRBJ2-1	TGTGCCAGCAGTTACGATAAGGACAGGGCGTACGACAATGAGCAGTTCTTC	CASSYDKDRAYDNEQFF
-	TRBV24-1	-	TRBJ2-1	TGTGCCACCGAGATACAGATAGGGGCGCGTTTTTACAATGAGCAGTTCTTC	CATEIQIGARFYNEQFF
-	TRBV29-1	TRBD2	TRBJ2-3	TGCAGCGTTGAACTAGCGGGGGCGTCGAGCCGGGGTACGCAGTATTTT	CSVELAGASSRGTQYF
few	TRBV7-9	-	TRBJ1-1	TGTGCCAGCAGCACCCAGAGGACTGAAGCTTTCTTT	CASSTQRTEAFF
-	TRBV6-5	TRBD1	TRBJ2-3	TGTGCCAGCAGTTACGGGGGACAGGGGGCAGGGGATACGCAGTATTTT	CASSYGGQGAGDTQYF
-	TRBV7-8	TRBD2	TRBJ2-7	TGTGCCAGCAGCTCGAGGGAGGGTACCTACGAGCAGTACTTC	CASSSREGTYEQYF
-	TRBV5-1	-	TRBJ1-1	TGCGCCAGCAGCTTGGCTGGGGAGGGCGCTTTCTTT	CASSLAGEGAFF
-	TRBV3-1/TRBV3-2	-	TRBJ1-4	TGTGCCAGCAGCCAAGAACGGGACTGGCGGGACGAAAAACTGTTTTTT	CASSQERDWRDEKLFF
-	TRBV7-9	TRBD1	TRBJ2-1	TGTGCCAGCAGCTCAAGGGGGATAGGGGGCGGTGAGCAGTTCTTC	CASSSRGIGGGEQFF
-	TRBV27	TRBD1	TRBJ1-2	TGTGCCAGCAGTCCTACAGGGGGCGTTGATGGCTACACCTTC	CASSPTGGVDGYTF
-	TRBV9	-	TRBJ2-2	TGTGCCAGCAGCGCGACGGAGGGAAACACCGGGGAGCTGTTTTTT	CASSATEGNTGELFF
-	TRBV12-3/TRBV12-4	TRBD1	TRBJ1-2	TGTGCCAGCAGTCCGGGACAGGGTTCTGGCTACACCTTC	CASSPGQGSGYTF
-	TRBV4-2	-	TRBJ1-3	TGTGCCAGCAGCCAAGGAGGTCCTTTTAACACCATATATTTT	CASSQGGPFNTIYF
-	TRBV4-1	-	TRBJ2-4	TGCGCCAGCAGCCAAGAAGGGCTAGCAATAGGAAACATTCAGTACTTC	CASSQEGLAIGNIQYF
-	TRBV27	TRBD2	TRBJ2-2	TGTGCCAGCAGACAGGGAGCGGGGGGAAACACCGGGGAGCTGTTTTTT	CASRQGAGGNTGELFF
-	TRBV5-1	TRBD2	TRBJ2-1	TGCGCCAGCAGCCCTAGTTTGGCGGGGGGGCTGAGTATTGAGCAGTTCTTC	CASSPSLAGGLSIEQFF
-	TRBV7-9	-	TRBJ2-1	TGTGCCAGCAGCTTAGGCAGGGGTGGATACAATGAGCAGTTCTTC	CASSLGRGGYNEQFF
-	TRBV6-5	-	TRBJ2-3	TGTGCCAGCAACGTATGGGGCTCGGATACGCAGTATTTT	CASNVWGSDTQYF
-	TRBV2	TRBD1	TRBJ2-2	TGTGCCAGCAGTGAAGCGCGAGGTCGACAGGGTAACACCGGGGAGCTGTTTTTT	CASSEARGRQGNTGELFF
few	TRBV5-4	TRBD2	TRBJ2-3	TGTGCCAGCAGCTTGAGCGGGGGGGCCGAAGATACGCAGTATTTT	CASSLSGGAEDTQYF
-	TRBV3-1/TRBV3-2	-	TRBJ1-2	TGTGCCAGCAGCCAAGGTCCAGGTTCTTGGTATGGCTACACCTTC	CASSQGPGSWYGYTF
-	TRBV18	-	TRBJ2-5	TGTGCCAGCTCACCACTGAGGAGTGAGACCCAGTACTTC	CASSPLRSETQYF
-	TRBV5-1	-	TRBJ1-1	TGCGCCAGCAGCTTGGCGGGGGGACTCACTGAAGCTTTCTTT	CASSLAGGLTEAFF
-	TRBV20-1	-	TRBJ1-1	TGCAGTGCTCGTGACCCAATCGGGGGCACTGAAGCTTTCTTT	CSARDPIGGTEAFF
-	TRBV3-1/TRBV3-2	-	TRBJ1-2	TGTGCCAGCAGCCAAGATTTAAAAGGGGCTGGCTACACCTTC	CASSQDLKGAGYTF